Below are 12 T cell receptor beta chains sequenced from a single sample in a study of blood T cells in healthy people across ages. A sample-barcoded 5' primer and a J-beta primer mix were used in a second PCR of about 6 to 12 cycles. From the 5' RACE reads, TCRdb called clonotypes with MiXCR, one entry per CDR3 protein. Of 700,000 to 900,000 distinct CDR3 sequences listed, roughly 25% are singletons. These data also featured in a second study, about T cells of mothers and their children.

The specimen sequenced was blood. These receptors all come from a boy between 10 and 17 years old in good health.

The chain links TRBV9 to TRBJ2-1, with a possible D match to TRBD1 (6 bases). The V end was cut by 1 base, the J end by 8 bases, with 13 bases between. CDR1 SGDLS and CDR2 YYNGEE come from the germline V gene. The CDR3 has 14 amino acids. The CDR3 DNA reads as TGTGCCAGCAGCGTACGACAGGCCGAGTATGAGCAGTTCTTC. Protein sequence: CASSVRQAEYEQFF.

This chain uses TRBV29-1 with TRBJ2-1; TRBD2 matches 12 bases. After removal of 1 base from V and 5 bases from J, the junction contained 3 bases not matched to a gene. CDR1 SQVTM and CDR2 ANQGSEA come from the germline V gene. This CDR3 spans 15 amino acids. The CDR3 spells CSVEGLAGGHNEQFF. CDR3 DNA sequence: TGCAGCGTTGAAGGTCTAGCGGGGGGGCACAATGAGCAGTTCTTC.

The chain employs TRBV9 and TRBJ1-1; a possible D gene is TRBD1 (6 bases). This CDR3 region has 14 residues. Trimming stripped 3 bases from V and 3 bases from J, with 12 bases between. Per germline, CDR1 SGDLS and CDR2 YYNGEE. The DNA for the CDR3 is TGTGCCAGCAGCGCGACAAACAGGGACACTGAAGCTTTCTTT. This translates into CASSATNRDTEAFF.

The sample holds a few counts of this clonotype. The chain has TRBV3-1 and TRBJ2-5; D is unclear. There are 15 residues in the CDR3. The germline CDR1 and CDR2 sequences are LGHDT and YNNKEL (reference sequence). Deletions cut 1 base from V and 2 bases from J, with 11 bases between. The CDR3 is CASSQGIGKQETQYF. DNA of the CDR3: TGTGCCAGCAGCCAAGGGATAGGGAAGCAAGAGACCCAGTACTTC.

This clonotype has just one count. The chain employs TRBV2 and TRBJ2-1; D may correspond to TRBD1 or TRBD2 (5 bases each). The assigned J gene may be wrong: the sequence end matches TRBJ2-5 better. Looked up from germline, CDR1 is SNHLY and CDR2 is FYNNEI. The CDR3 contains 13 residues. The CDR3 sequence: CASAGPWGETQYF. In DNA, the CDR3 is TGTGCCAGTGCCGGGCCCTGGGGGGAGACCCAGTACTTC.

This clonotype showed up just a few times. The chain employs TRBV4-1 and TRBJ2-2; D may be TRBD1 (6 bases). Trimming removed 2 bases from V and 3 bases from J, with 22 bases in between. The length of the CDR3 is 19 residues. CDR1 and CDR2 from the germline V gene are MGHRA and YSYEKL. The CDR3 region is CASSQNYKGVVLDTGELFF. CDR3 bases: TGCGCCAGCAGCCAAAATTACAAGGGGGTAGTTTTGGACACCGGGGAGCTGTTTTTT.

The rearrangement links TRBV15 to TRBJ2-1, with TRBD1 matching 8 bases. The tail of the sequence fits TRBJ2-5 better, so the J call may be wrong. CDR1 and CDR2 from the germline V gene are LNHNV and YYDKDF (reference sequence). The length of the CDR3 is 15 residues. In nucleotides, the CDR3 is TGTGCCACCAGCAGGATTGCAGGGGGCCCAGAGACCCAGTACTTC. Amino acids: CATSRIAGGPETQYF.

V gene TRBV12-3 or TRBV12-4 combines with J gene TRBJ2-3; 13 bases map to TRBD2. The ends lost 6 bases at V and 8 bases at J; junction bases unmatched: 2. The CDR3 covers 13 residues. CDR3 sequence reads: CASRGTSGITQYF. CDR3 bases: TGTGCCAGCAGAGGGACTAGCGGGATTACGCAGTATTTT.

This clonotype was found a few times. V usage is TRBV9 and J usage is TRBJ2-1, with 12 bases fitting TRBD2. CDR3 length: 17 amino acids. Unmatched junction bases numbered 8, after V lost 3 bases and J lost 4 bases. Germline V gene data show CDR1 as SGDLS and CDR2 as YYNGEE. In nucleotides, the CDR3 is TGTGCCAGCAGCGACCAGACTAGCGGGGGAGGATACAATGAGCAGTTCTTC. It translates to CASSDQTSGGGYNEQFF. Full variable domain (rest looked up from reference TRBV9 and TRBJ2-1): DSGVTQTPKHLITATGQRVTLRCSPRSGDLSVYWYQQSLDQGLQFLIQYYNGEERAKGNILERFSAQQFPDLHSELNLSSLELGDSALYFCASSDQTSGGGYNEQFFGPGTRLTVL.

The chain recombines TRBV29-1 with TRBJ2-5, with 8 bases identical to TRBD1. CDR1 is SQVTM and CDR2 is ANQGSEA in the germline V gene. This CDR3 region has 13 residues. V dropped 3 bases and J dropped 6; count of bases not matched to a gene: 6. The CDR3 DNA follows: TGCAGCGTTGAGGGCAGGGGGCAAAAGACCCAGTACTTC. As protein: CSVEGRGQKTQYF.

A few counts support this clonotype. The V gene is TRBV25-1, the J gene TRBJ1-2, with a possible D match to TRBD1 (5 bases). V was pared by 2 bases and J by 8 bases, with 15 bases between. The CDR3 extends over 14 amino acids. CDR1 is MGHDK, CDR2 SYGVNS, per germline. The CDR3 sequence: CASSEVEGAWGYTF. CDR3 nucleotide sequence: TGTGCCAGCAGTGAAGTTGAAGGGGCTTGGGGCTACACCTTC.

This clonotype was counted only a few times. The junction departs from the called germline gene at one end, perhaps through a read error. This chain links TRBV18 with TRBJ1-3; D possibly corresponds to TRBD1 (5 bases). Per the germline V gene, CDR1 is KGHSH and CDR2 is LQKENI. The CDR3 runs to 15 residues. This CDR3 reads CASSRDGFSGNTIYF. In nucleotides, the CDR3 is TGTGCCAGCTCACGGGACGGGTTCTCTGGAAACACCATATACTTT.